This section outlines one TCR beta chain sequence together with its context. Donors gave roughly 10 milliliters of peripheral blood apiece. The germline gives CDR1 SGHRS, CDR2 YFSETQ. Trimming cost V 5 bases and J 11 bases, with 22 bases left between them. This CDR3 is 14 amino acids long. The data derive from a study of blood T cells in healthy people across ages. Through a sample-barcoded 5' primer and a J-beta primer mix, a second PCR was run for roughly 6 to 11 cycles. A single record per CDR3 protein comes from TCRdb applying MiXCR to the 5' RACE reads. This sample has around 800,000 distinct CDR3 sequences, with around 45% found just once.

Material for sequencing was blood. The source of this sequence is a man aged 80 or over in good health. This chain connects TRBV5-1 to TRBJ2-5; TRBD1 might be the D (6 bases). CDR3 nucleotides: TGCGCCAGCAGTTCAAAGACAGGCGTGAGTGAGCAGTACTTC. It codes for CASSSKTGVSEQYF.